Below, 24 T cell receptor beta chains from the same sample are listed, as sequenced in a study of blood T cell repertoires in COVID-19 (dated by TCRdb to 2020 to 2022). Receptor libraries were prepared by the immunoSEQ multiplex PCR assay. TCRdb's version of the immuneACCESS table is confined to in-frame rearrangements and falls short of the full clone set. An unresolved V gene accounts for under half of the shortfall where checked; the remainder is of unknown origin. The sample yields approximately 350,000 clones; more than 75% were counted once. The ten largest clones take up 2.5% to 3.5% of the sample. The material sequenced was PBMCs or T cells enriched from blood (not recorded which). The receptors here all came from a woman in her twenties or thirties who had recovered from COVID-19.

The chain employs TRBV4-1 and TRBJ2-3, with D perhaps TRBD1 (5 bases). This CDR3 comprises 16 residues. Germline assignment: CDR1 MGHRA and CDR2 YSYEKL. The V gene lost 2 bases and the J gene lost 4 bases, with 16 bases spanning the gap. CDR3 protein: CASSQSRGRVPDTQYF. As DNA, the CDR3 is TGCGCCAGCAGCCAATCCCGAGGCAGGGTGCCAGATACGCAGTATTTT.

V is TRBV27 and J is TRBJ2-3; D may be TRBD2 (6 bases). The CDR3 contains 14 residues. Germline-derived CDR1 and CDR2 are MNHEY and SMNVEV (reference sequence). Deletions cut 6 bases from V and 2 bases from J, with 12 bases between. CDR3 coding DNA: TGTGCCAGCAGAGGCGGGATTGTCACAGATACGCAGTATTTT. This codes for CASRGGIVTDTQYF.

This sequence joins TRBV9 and TRBJ2-2; TRBD1 matches 7 bases. With 4 bases clipped from V and 3 bases from J, the junction kept 15 bases outside the gene matches. CDR1 and CDR2 (germline): SGDLS, YYNGEE. The CDR3 length is 18 residues. Here the CDR3 reads CASSPRTLQGLDTGELFF. For the CDR3, the DNA is TGTGCCAGCAGCCCGAGGACCCTACAGGGGTTGGACACCGGGGAGCTGTTTTTT.

The V gene is TRBV6-5, the J gene TRBJ1-5, with TRBD1 matching 8 bases. Unmatched junction bases numbered 5, after V lost 0 bases and J lost 7 bases. Per the germline V gene, CDR1 is MNHEY and CDR2 is SVGAGI. This CDR3 spans 15 amino acids. CDR3 DNA: TGTGCCAGCAGTTACTCGATGACAGGGGACCAGCCCCAGCATTTT. This gives the protein CASSYSMTGDQPQHF.

The chain couples TRBV29-1 to TRBJ2-1, with D possibly TRBD2 on 6 matching bases. With 7 bases removed from V and 5 bases from J, the gap between germline ends came to 12 bases. There are 12 residues in the CDR3. Germline lookup yields CDR1 SQVTM and CDR2 ANQGSEA. The CDR3 is CSAGGENNEQFF. The CDR3 DNA follows: TGCAGCGCCGGGGGAGAGAACAATGAGCAGTTCTTC.

Points on this clone: Additional DNA sequences in this sample encode the identical CDR3. The V gene is TRBV18, the J gene TRBJ1-2; D remains ambiguous. The CDR3 spans 13 residues. Germline loops: CDR1 KGHSH, CDR2 LQKENI. V shed 6 bases and J shed 0 bases, with 8 bases lying between them. CDR3 sequence (DNA): TGTGCCAGCTCCCCGACTACTAACTATGGCTACACCTTC. This codes for CASSPTTNYGYTF.

This chain links TRBV19 with TRBJ1-5; D ambiguous. V dropped 3 bases and J dropped 4 bases, with 10 bases sitting between them. The CDR3 length is 14 residues. Germline V gives CDR1 LNHDA, CDR2 SQIVND (reference sequence). The DNA for the CDR3 is TGTGCCAGTAGTATGGAGGCCCCAAATCAGCCCCAGCATTTT. Its protein product is CASSMEAPNQPQHF.

The rearrangement links TRBV19 to TRBJ1-2, with 10 bases that match TRBD1. The CDR3 is made up of 16 amino acids. V lost 3 bases and J lost 4; bases outside the gene matches: 8. Germline assignment: CDR1 LNHDA and CDR2 SQIVND (reference sequence). The CDR3 bases are TGTGCCAGTAGTATCCACCAGGGACAGGGGTCCTATGGCTACACCTTC. Its protein product is CASSIHQGQGSYGYTF.

The rearrangement links TRBV3-1 (or the pseudogene TRBV3-2) to TRBJ2-7; D not resolved. Deletions cut 0 bases from V and 2 bases from J, with 8 bases between. Germline CDR1 and CDR2: LGHDT and YNNKEL (reference sequence). The CDR3 is made up of 14 amino acids. The CDR3 bases are TGTGCCAGCAGCCAAGATGGCAGGACCTACGAGCAGTACTTC. It translates to CASSQDGRTYEQYF.

In nucleotides, the CDR3 is TGTGCCAGCAGTGGGACTGTTCCAGATACGCAGTATTTT. This sequence encodes CASSGTVPDTQYF. V and J are TRBV27 and TRBJ2-3, with a possible D match to TRBD2 (6 bases). Germline V CDR1 and CDR2: MNHEY, SMNVEV (reference sequence). CDR3 length: 13 residues. Deletions cut 5 bases from V and 4 bases from J, with 10 bases between.

This rearrangement joins TRBV3-1 (or the pseudogene TRBV3-2) to TRBJ1-6; 9 positions match TRBD1. Germline V gives CDR1 LGHDT, CDR2 YNNKEL (reference sequence). The CDR3 spans 15 residues. With 8 bases clipped from V and 3 bases from J, the junction kept 5 bases outside the gene matches. The CDR3 loop reads CASADRGLYNSPLHF. The CDR3 DNA reads TGTGCCAGCGCGGACAGGGGTCTCTATAATTCACCCCTCCACTTT.

This chain joins TRBV7-9 and TRBJ1-6; the D is unclear. CDR3 length: 14 residues. Germline V lookup: CDR1 SEHNR, CDR2 FQNEAQ (reference sequence). Trimming stripped 1 base from V and 8 bases from J, with 9 bases between. CDR3 sequence: CASSLGAAYSPLHF. The CDR3 DNA follows: TGTGCCAGCAGCTTAGGTGCAGCGTATTCACCCCTCCACTTT.

The chain carries TRBV13 and TRBJ2-1; 7 positions agree with TRBD1. The J segment lost 5 bases and the V segment lost 3 bases, leaving 10 bases of the junction unmatched. The CDR3 extends over 16 amino acids. Germline-derived CDR1 and CDR2 are PRHDT and FYEKMQ (reference sequence). The CDR3 spells CASSFAPGQVHNEQFF. The CDR3 nucleotides read TGTGCCAGCAGCTTTGCCCCTGGACAGGTCCACAATGAGCAGTTCTTC.

A word on this clone: The same CDR3 can be traced to other DNA sequences in this sample. This rearrangement joins TRBV5-1 to TRBJ1-5, with 11 bases aligning to TRBD1. CDR3 length: 15 residues. Germline trimming cut 0 bases from V and 4 bases from J; bases unmatched to any gene: 0. Germline lookup yields CDR1 SGHRS and CDR2 YFSETQ. CDR3 protein: CASSLGDRGNQPQHF. The CDR3 nucleotides are TGCGCCAGCAGCTTGGGGGACAGGGGGAATCAGCCCCAGCATTTT.

The chain recombines TRBV6-5 with TRBJ2-7, with TRBD2 identical over 9 bases. CDR3 length equals 15 residues. Looked up from germline, CDR1 is MNHEY and CDR2 is SVGAGI. V shed 7 bases, J shed 2 bases, and the junction held 9 bases outside the gene matches. Written as DNA, the CDR3 is TGTGCCAGCAAGAGACTAGCGGACACCGCCTACGAGCAGTACTTC. Translating gives CASKRLADTAYEQYF.

The V and J genes are TRBV3-1 (or the pseudogene TRBV3-2) and TRBJ1-1, with a weak D call TRBD1 (5 bases). Trimming left V 3 bases short and J 5 bases short, with 7 bases between. Germline V gene sequence: CDR1 LGHDT, CDR2 YNNKEL (reference sequence). The CDR3 is 12 amino acids. DNA for the CDR3: TGTGCCAGCAGCCATCGGGGGACTGAAGCTTTCTTT. Its translation is CASSHRGTEAFF.

The chain combines TRBV13 with TRBJ2-3; a possible D gene is TRBD2 (6 bases). V gave up 9 bases and J gave up 1 base, with 8 bases separating them. This CDR3 is built from 12 residues. Germline CDR1 and CDR2: PRHDT and FYEKMQ (reference sequence). The CDR3 nucleotides read TGTGCCAGTTCGGGGGGCACAGATACGCAGTATTTT. It specifies CASSGGTDTQYF.

The rearrangement joins TRBV7-8 to TRBJ2-3; 7 bases align to TRBD1. CDR1 and CDR2 from the germline V gene are SGHVS and FQNEAQ. Trimming took 4 bases from V and 2 from J; bases not matched to a gene: 3. The CDR3 runs to 14 residues. The CDR3 DNA reads TGTGCCAGCAGCTGGGGACAGCTCACAGATACGCAGTATTTT. Amino acid sequence: CASSWGQLTDTQYF.

The chain has TRBV18 and TRBJ2-5; D is possibly TRBD2 (6 bases). Germline CDR1 and CDR2: KGHSH and LQKENI. With 6 bases removed from V and 5 bases from J, the gap between germline ends came to 22 bases. The CDR3 runs to 16 residues. This CDR3 reads CASSPGGASLGETQYF. For the CDR3, the DNA is TGTGCCAGCTCCCCAGGCGGGGCCTCGTTGGGGGAGACCCAGTACTTC.

The gene calls are TRBV18 and TRBJ2-1; TRBD2 agrees at 8 bases. With 0 bases clipped from V and 0 bases from J, the junction kept 1 base outside the gene matches. The CDR3 sequence is 16 residues long. CDR1 is KGHSH, CDR2 LQKENI, per germline. The CDR3 DNA sequence: TGTGCCAGCTCACCACCAAGCGGGGGCTCCTACAATGAGCAGTTCTTC. Translated, it gives CASSPPSGGSYNEQFF.

In DNA, the CDR3 is TGTGCCAGCAGCCCCGGGACAACAAGCACAGATACGCAGTATTTT. This translates into CASSPGTTSTDTQYF. The chain joins TRBV14 to TRBJ2-3; a weak D match, TRBD1 (6 bases). This CDR3 is built from 15 residues. V was pared by 4 bases and J by 0 bases, with 11 bases between. Germline values: CDR1 SGHDN, CDR2 FVKESK.

This clone was recorded only once. This sequence joins TRBV24-1 and TRBJ2-7; D possibly corresponds to TRBD1 (7 bases). The ends were cut back, 1 base at V and 2 bases at J, with 17 bases in the middle. The CDR3 length is 17 residues. The germline V gene has CDR1 KGHDR and CDR2 SFDVKD. The CDR3 loop is CATSDFEGGQTTYEQYF. The CDR3 nucleotides are TGTGCCACCAGTGATTTTGAGGGGGGACAGACCACCTACGAGCAGTACTTC.

The V gene is TRBV25-1, the J gene TRBJ2-2, with a possible D match to TRBD1 (5 bases). The V and J ends lost 4 bases and 4 bases respectively, with 7 bases between them. The CDR3 runs to 13 residues. The V gene's germline CDR1 is MGHDK and CDR2 SYGVNS. The CDR3 region has the DNA TGTGCCAGCAGTGTACAGGCCACCGGGGAGCTGTTTTTT. It specifies CASSVQATGELFF.

J is TRBJ2-1 and V is TRBV28; possibly TRBD2 for D (5 bases). CDR1 and CDR2 (germline): MDHEN, SYDVKM. This CDR3 has 15 amino acids. V was clipped by 6 bases and J by 8 bases, with 20 bases between them. The CDR3 region is CASSPGGGLQDEQFF. In DNA, the CDR3 is TGTGCCAGCAGCCCCGGCGGCGGGCTACAAGATGAGCAGTTCTTC.